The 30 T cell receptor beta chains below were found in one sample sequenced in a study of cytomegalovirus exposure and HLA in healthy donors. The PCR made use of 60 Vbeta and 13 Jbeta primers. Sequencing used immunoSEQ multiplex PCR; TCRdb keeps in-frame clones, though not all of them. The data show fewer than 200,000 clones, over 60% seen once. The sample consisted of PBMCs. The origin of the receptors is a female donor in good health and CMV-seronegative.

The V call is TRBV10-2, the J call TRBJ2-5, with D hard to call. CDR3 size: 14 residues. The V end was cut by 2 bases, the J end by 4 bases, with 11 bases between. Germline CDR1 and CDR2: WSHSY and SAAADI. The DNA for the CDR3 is TGCGCCAGCAGTGAGGTGCGCCTATTAGAGACCCAGTACTTC. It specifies CASSEVRLLETQYF.

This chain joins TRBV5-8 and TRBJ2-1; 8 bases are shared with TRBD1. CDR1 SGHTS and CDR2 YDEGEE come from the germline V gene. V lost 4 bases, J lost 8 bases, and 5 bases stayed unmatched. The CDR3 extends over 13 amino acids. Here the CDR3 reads CASSRTGRYEQFF. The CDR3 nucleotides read TGTGCCAGCAGCCGGACAGGGAGGTATGAGCAGTTCTTC.

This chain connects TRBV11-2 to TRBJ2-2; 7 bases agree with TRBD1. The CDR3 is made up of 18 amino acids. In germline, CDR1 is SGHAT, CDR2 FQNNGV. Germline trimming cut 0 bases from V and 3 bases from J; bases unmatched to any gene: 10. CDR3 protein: CASSLDLTGVGDTGELFF. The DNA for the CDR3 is TGTGCCAGCAGCTTAGATCTCACAGGGGTAGGAGACACCGGGGAGCTGTTTTTT.

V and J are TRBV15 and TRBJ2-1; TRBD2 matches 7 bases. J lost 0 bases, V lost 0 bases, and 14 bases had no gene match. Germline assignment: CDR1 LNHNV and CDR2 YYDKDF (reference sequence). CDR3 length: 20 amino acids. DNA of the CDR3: TGTGCCACCAGCAGAGATCAAGCGGGAATACAACGCGGCTCCTACAATGAGCAGTTCTTC. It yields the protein CATSRDQAGIQRGSYNEQFF.

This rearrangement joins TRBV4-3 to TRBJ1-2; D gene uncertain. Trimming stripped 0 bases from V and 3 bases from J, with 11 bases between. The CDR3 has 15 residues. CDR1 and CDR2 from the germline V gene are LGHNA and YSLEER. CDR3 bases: TGCGCCAGCAGCCAAGATACGGTGGTGGACTATGGCTACACCTTC. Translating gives CASSQDTVVDYGYTF.

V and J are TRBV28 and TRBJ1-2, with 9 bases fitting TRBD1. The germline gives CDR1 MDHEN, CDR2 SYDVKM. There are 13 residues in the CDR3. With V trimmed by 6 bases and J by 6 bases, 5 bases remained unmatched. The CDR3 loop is CASSWDRADGYTF. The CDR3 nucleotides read TGTGCCAGCAGCTGGGACAGGGCAGATGGCTACACCTTC.

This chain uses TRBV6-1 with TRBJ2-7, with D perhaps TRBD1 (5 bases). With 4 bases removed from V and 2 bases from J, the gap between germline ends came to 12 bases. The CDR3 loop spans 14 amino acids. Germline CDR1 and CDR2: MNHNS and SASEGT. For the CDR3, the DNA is TGTGCCAGCAGTGTTGCAGGGCTAACCTACGAGCAGTACTTC. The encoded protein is CASSVAGLTYEQYF.

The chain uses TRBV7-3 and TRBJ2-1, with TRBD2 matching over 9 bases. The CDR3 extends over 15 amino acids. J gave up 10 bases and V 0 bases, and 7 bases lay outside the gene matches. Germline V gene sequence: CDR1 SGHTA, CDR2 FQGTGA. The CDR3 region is CASSLTWTSAIEQFF. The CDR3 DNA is TGTGCCAGCAGCTTAACGTGGACTAGCGCCATAGAGCAGTTCTTC.

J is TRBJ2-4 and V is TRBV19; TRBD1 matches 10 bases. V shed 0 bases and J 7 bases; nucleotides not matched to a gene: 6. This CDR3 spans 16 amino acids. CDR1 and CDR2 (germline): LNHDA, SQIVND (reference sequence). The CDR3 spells CASSIDDRGLLNIQYF. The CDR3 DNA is TGTGCCAGTAGTATAGACGACAGGGGGCTTTTGAACATTCAGTACTTC.

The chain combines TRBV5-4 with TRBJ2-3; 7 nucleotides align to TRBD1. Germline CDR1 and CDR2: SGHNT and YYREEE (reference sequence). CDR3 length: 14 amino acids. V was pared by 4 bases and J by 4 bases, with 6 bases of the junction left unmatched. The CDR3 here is CASSKGTVSDTQYF. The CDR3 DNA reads TGTGCCAGCAGCAAAGGGACAGTCTCAGATACGCAGTATTTT.

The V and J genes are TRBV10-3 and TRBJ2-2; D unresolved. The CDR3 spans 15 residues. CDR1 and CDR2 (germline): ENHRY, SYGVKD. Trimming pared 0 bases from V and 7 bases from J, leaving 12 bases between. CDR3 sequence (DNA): TGTGCCATCAGTGAGTCCTCTGATGGCGGCGGGGAGCTGTTTTTT. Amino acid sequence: CAISESSDGGGELFF.

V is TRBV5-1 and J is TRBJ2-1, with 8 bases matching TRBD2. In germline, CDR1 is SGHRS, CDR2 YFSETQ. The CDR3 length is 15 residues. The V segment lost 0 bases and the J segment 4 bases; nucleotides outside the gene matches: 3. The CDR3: CASSLVSSGYNEQFF. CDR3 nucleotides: TGCGCCAGCAGCTTGGTCTCTAGCGGGTACAATGAGCAGTTCTTC.

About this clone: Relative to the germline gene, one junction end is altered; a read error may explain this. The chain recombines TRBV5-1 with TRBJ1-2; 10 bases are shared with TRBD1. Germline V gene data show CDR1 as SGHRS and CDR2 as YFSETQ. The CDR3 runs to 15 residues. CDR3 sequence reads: CVSSSSGQGRDGYTF. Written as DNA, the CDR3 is TGCGTCAGCAGCTCCTCGGGACAGGGGAGGGATGGCTACACCTTC.

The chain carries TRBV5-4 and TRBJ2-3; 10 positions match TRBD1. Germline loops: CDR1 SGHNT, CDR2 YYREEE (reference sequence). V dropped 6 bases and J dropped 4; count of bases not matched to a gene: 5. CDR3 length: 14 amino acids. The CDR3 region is CASNGQGVADTQYF. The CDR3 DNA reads TGTGCCAGCAACGGACAGGGGGTCGCAGATACGCAGTATTTT.

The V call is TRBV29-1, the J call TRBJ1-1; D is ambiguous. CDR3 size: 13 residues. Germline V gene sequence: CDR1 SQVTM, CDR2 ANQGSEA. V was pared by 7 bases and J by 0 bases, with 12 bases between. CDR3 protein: CSGVIRMNTEAFF. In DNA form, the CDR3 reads TGCAGCGGAGTTATCCGCATGAACACTGAAGCTTTCTTT.

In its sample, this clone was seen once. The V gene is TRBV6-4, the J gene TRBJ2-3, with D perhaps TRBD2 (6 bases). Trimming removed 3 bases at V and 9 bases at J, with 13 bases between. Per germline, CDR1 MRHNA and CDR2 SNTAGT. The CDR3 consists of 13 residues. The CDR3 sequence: CASSEPGAGTQYF. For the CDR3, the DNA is TGTGCCAGCAGTGAGCCGGGAGCAGGGACGCAGTATTTT.

The CDR3: CASSQAPLAYNEQFF. CDR3 DNA sequence: TGCGCCAGCAGCCAAGCCCCCCTAGCATACAATGAGCAGTTCTTC. This chain links TRBV4-1 with TRBJ2-1; TRBD2 is a possible D gene (5 bases). The CDR3 is 15 residues long. Per the germline V gene, CDR1 is MGHRA and CDR2 is YSYEKL. Trimming shortened V by 1 base and J by 4 bases, and 11 bases separated the two germline ends.

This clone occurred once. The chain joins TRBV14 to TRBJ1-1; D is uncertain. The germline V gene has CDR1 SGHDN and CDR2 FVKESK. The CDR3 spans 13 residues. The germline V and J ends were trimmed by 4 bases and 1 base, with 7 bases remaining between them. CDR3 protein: CASSRERNTEAFF. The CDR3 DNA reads TGTGCCAGCAGCCGCGAGAGGAACACTGAAGCTTTCTTT.

CDR3 in amino acids: CAPRGGRVTTEAFF. For the CDR3, the DNA is TGTGCCCCTCGGGGGGGCAGGGTAACCACTGAAGCTTTCTTT. The chain carries TRBV28 and TRBJ1-1; TRBD1 is a possible D gene (6 bases). V was trimmed by 11 bases and J by 4 bases, leaving 20 bases between them. The CDR3 consists of 14 residues. CDR1 and CDR2 (germline): MDHEN, SYDVKM.

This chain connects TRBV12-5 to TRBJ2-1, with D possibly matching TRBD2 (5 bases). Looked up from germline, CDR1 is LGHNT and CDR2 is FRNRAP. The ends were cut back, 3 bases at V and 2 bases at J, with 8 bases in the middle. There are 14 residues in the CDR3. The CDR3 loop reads CASGLAAAYNEQFF. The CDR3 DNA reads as TGTGCTAGTGGTTTAGCGGCGGCCTACAATGAGCAGTTCTTC.

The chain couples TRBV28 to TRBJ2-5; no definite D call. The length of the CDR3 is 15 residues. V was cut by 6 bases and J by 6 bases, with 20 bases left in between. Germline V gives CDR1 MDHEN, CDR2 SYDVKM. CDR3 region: CASSPSGALVKTQYF. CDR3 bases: TGTGCCAGCAGCCCCAGTGGAGCTTTAGTAAAGACCCAGTACTTC.

The CDR3 nucleotides read TGTGCCAGCAGCGTAGGGGGACAGGGGCGTACTGAAGCTTTCTTT. Amino acids: CASSVGGQGRTEAFF. This chain links TRBV9 with TRBJ1-1, with 10 bases that match TRBD1. V lost 0 bases to trimming and J lost 5 bases; unmatched junction nucleotides: 4. The CDR3 has 15 amino acids. The germline gives CDR1 SGDLS, CDR2 YYNGEE.

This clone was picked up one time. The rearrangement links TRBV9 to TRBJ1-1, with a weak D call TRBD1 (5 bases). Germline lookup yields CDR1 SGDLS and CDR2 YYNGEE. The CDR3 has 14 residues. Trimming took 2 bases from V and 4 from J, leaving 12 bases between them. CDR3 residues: CASSVGGYGTEAFF. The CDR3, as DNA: TGTGCCAGCAGCGTCGGGGGGTACGGCACTGAAGCTTTCTTT. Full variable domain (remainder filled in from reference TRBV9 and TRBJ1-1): DSGVTQTPKHLITATGQRVTLRCSPRSGDLSVYWYQQSLDQGLQFLIQYYNGEERAKGNILERFSAQQFPDLHSELNLSSLELGDSALYFCASSVGGYGTEAFFGQGTRLTVV.

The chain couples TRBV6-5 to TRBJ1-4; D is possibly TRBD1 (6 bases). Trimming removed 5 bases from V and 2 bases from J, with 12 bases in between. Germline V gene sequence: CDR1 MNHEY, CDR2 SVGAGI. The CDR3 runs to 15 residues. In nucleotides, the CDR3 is TGTGCCAGCAGTACGGCGGGGGCGACTAATGAAAAACTGTTTTTT. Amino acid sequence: CASSTAGATNEKLFF.

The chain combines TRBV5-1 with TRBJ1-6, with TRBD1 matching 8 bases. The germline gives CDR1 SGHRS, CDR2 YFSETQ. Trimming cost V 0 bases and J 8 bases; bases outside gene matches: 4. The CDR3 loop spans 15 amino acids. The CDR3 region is CASSLDRGRHSPLHF. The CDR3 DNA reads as TGCGCCAGCAGCTTGGACAGGGGGAGGCATTCACCCCTCCACTTT.

The DNA of the CDR3 is TGTGCCAGCTCACCAAGTGGGACAGGGGGGACCTACGAGCAGTACTTC. Its translation is CASSPSGTGGTYEQYF. The rearrangement uses TRBV18 and TRBJ2-7; 11 bases agree with TRBD1. V was clipped by 2 bases and J by 2 bases; unmatched bases: 5. In germline, CDR1 is KGHSH, CDR2 LQKENI. The CDR3 length is 16 residues. The complete variable domain, with remaining parts taken from reference TRBV18 and TRBJ2-7, reads NAGVMQNPRHLVRRRGQEARLRCSPMKGHSHVYWYRQLPEEGLKFMVYLQKENIIDESGMPKERFSAEFPKEGPSILRIQQVVRGDSAAYFCASSPSGTGGTYEQYFGPGTRLTVT.

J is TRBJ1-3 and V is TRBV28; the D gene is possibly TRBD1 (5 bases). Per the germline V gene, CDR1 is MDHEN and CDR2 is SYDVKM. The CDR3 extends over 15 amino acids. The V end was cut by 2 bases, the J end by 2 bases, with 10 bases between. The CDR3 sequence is CASSLPDRTGNTIYF. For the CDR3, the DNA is TGTGCCAGCAGTTTACCCGACAGAACTGGAAACACCATATATTTT.

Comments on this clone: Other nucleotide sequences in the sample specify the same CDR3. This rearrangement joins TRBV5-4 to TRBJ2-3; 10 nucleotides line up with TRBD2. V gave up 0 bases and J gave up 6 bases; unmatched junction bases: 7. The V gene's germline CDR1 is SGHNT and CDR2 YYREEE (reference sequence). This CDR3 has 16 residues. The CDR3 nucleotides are TGTGCCAGCAGCTTGGGGAGCGGGGGGGCCCGGGATACGCAGTATTTT. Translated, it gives CASSLGSGGARDTQYF.

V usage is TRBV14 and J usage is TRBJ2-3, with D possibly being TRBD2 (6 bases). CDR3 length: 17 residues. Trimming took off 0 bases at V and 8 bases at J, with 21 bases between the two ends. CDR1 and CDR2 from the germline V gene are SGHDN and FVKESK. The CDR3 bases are TGTGCCAGCAGCCAAGATGAGGTAGCGGTCCTTTCGGGTACGCAGTATTTT. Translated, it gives CASSQDEVAVLSGTQYF.

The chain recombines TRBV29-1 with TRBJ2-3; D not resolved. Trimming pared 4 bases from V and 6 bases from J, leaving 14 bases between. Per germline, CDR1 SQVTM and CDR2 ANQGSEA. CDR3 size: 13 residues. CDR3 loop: CSVVGGAPDTQYF. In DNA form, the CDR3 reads TGCAGCGTTGTTGGCGGAGCCCCCGATACGCAGTATTTT.